This T cell receptor beta chain was documented in a study of blood T cell repertoires in COVID-19. Background on the study: Sources were T cells, B-cell-depleted T cells, or PBMCs; the material itself was cDNA or gDNA.

The repertoire was sequenced with immunoSEQ multiplex PCR; TCRdb's copy has only in-frame clones and lacks some. The sample contains approximately 46,000 clones, 91% of which appear only once. This clonotype was sampled from a man in his sixties or seventies with active COVID-19. Input material: peripheral blood.

The CDR3 nucleotides read TGCGCCAGCAGCCAAGATGACAGGGTGGGTGGCTACACCTTC. Its protein is CASSQDDRVGGYTF. V usage is TRBV4-1 and J usage is TRBJ1-2, with 7 positions matching TRBD1. V trimming: 0 bases; J trimming: 7 bases; junction bases outside the gene matches: 5. The CDR3 has 14 amino acids. CDR1 and CDR2 from the germline V gene are MGHRA and YSYEKL.